The 27 T cell receptor gamma chains listed next were all sequenced from one sample in a study of gamma delta lymphoproliferative disorders and STAT genes. Genomic DNA from isolated PBMCs served as the sequencing template. TCRdb ran CATT on the multiplex PCR reads. The table lists over a thousand gamma-chain clones, more than 8% of them singletons. The sequenced material came from blood. The origin of the receptors is a human donor in good health.

By share, this clone counts as medium-sized. The CDR3 reads CALWEGLGSHYYKKLF. In DNA form, the CDR3 reads TGTGCCTTGTGGGAAGGATTGGGTTCGCATTATTATAAGAAACTCTTT. V usage is TRGV9 and J usage is TRGJ1 or TRGJ2. Assignment of the J gene here rests on matching the DNA to germline, because TCRdb gives none. The V gene end was trimmed by 4 bases and the J gene end by 2 bases; junction bases not matched to a gene: 14. From germline, CDR1 is GITISATS and CDR2 ISYDGTV (reference sequence). The CDR3 has 16 residues.

There are a few counts of this clone. The DNA is omitted, as the CDR3 cannot be located on it reliably, and the CDR3 follows TCRdb's listing. The V gene call reads TRGV11; no J gene was called. TRGV11 qualifies as an ORF whose function is uncertain. The CDR3 sequence runs 15 residues, both termini included. CDR3 sequence reads: CTTVPAGLGGWEKLF.

About this clone: The protein in TCRdb stems from a much larger clone and differs at residue 7 from this DNA's translation, likely a read error; here the protein is translated from the DNA. The V gene call reads TRGV4; no J gene was called. The CDR3 is made up of 10 amino acids. Germline lookup yields CDR1 EGSTGY and CDR2 YDSYTSSV. The CDR3 DNA follows: TGTGCCACCTGGGATGGGACGGAGCTCTTT. Protein sequence: CATWDGTELF.

This clone is deemed medium-sized. This sample includes further DNA sequences coding for the same CDR3. This chain connects TRGV4 to TRGJ1 or TRGJ2. TCRdb supplies no J gene; here it was assigned by aligning the nucleotide sequence to germline. V shed 0 bases and J 10 bases; nucleotides not matched to a gene: 6. Per the germline V gene, CDR1 is EGSTGY and CDR2 is YDSYTSSV. This CDR3 is 12 amino acids long. The CDR3 coding sequence is TGTGCCACCTGGGATGGGCTGGGGAAGAAACTCTTT. Translation gives CATWDGLGKKLF.

By proportion, this clone is medium-sized (0.01 to 0.1%). The V and J genes are TRGV10 and TRGJ1 or TRGJ2. TCRdb supplies no J gene; here it was assigned by aligning the nucleotide sequence to germline. TRGV10 is classed as an ORF, of uncertain function. The ends lost 8 bases at V and 6 bases at J; junction bases unmatched: 8. The CDR3 is 12 residues long. CDR3 protein: CAAWDYTYKKLF. CDR3 nucleotide sequence: TGTGCTGCGTGGGATTATACTTATAAGAAACTCTTT.

This clone is medium-sized by share. J is TRGJ1 or TRGJ2 and V is TRGV4. The J gene, absent from TCRdb, was called here by matching the DNA to germline. The CDR3 sequence is 13 residues long. The V and J ends lost 6 bases and 3 bases, in that order; junction bases with no gene match: 8. CDR1 EGSTGY and CDR2 YDSYTSSV come from the germline V gene. The CDR3 coding sequence is TGTGCCACCTGGCTTGATTTTTATTATAAGAAACTCTTT. Amino acid sequence: CATWLDFYYKKLF.

By frequency in the sample, this clone is hyperexpanded. This sample includes further DNA sequences coding for the same CDR3. V usage is TRGV4 and J usage is TRGJ1 or TRGJ2. The J gene comes from matching the DNA to germline here; TCRdb lacks it. V was clipped by 1 base and J by 4 bases; unmatched bases: 1. The CDR3 is 12 amino acids. CDR1 EGSTGY and CDR2 YDSYTSSV come from the germline V gene. The CDR3 sequence: CATWDGYYKKLF. CDR3 DNA sequence: TGTGCCACCTGGGATGGCTATTATAAGAAACTCTTT.

Judged by abundance, this clone is medium-sized (0.01 to 0.1%). The V and J genes are TRGV2 and TRGJ1 or TRGJ2. The J gene was missing in TCRdb and was found by matching the end of the DNA to germline. Germline lookup yields CDR1 EGSNGY and CDR2 YDSYNSKV. V gave up 0 bases and J gave up 3 bases; unmatched junction bases: 11. This CDR3 contains 16 residues. The CDR3 here is CATWDGPGGRYYKKLF. CDR3 nucleotide sequence: TGTGCCACCTGGGACGGGCCGGGTGGTCGTTATTATAAGAAACTCTTT.

By frequency in the sample, this clone is medium-sized. The V gene is TRGV4, the J gene TRGJ1 or TRGJ2. No J gene is reported in TCRdb; it was inferred here by comparing the DNA with germline. The length of the CDR3 is 14 residues. The germline CDR1 and CDR2 sequences are EGSTGY and YDSYTSSV. Germline trimming cut 1 base from V and 3 bases from J; bases unmatched to any gene: 6. This chain's CDR3 is CATWDGESYYKKLF. CDR3 in DNA: TGTGCCACCTGGGATGGAGAGAGTTATTATAAGAAACTCTTT.

By proportion, this clone is medium-sized. The V call is TRGV2, the J call TRGJ1 or TRGJ2. Since TCRdb gives no J gene, matching the DNA to germline was used here to assign it. CDR3 length: 12 residues. V gave up 1 base and J gave up 8 bases; unmatched junction bases: 5. Looked up from germline, CDR1 is EGSNGY and CDR2 is YDSYNSKV. CDR3 bases: TGTGCCACCTGGGACGGACACCATAAGAAACTCTTT. Its translation is CATWDGHHKKLF.

By share of the sample, this clone is medium-sized (0.01 to 0.1%). V is TRGV8 and J is TRGJP1. Germline matching of the DNA provided the J gene here, since TCRdb leaves it blank. With 10 bases clipped from V and 10 bases from J, the junction kept 6 bases outside the gene matches. The CDR3 loop spans 10 amino acids. Germline V lookup: CDR1 VENAVY, CDR2 YDSYNSRV. CDR3 in DNA: TGTGCCACGGCGGTTTGGTTCAAGATATTT. Its protein is CATAVWFKIF.

This clone is termed medium-sized. V is TRGV9 and J is TRGJP1. The J gene, left out of TCRdb, was set here by checking the DNA against germline. This CDR3 region has 13 residues. Trimming removed 1 base from V and 4 bases from J; junction bases left unmatched: 0. Germline CDR1 and CDR2: GITISATS and ISYDGTV (reference sequence). Here the CDR3 reads CALWEVTGWFKIF. As DNA, the CDR3 is TGTGCCTTGTGGGAGGTCACTGGTTGGTTCAAGATATTT.

This clone is classed as medium-sized. This chain connects TRGV2 to TRGJP2. The J gene comes from matching the DNA to germline here; TCRdb lacks it. The germline V gene has CDR1 EGSNGY and CDR2 YDSYNSKV. This CDR3 contains 19 residues. The J segment lost 0 bases and the V segment lost 0 bases, leaving 13 bases of the junction unmatched. CDR3 sequence reads: CATWDGPYMFYSSDWIKTF. The CDR3 DNA reads TGTGCCACCTGGGACGGGCCCTATATGTTTTATAGTAGTGATTGGATCAAGACGTTT.

By its share, this clone is large. The V gene is TRGV10, the J gene TRGJ1 or TRGJ2. TCRdb offers no J gene call, so here the DNA was matched to germline to obtain one. TRGV10 is flagged as an ORF with uncertain function. This CDR3 is 11 amino acids long. The junction had 10 bases not matched to a gene; V was cut back by 12 bases and J by 7 bases. CDR3 DNA sequence: TGTGCTGCCCTCAAAGGGTATAAGAAACTCTTT. Protein: CAALKGYKKLF.

This clone occurred a few times. A read error is likely here: a far larger clone is one base away. The same CDR3 also results from other DNA sequences found in this sample. CDR3 amino acids: CACWIPREYYKKLF. The DNA for the CDR3 is TGTGCCTGCTGGATTCCCCGTGAGTATTATAAGAAACTCTTC. The V gene is TRGV11, but the J gene lacks a call. TRGV11 has ORF status, its function being uncertain. The CDR3 is made up of 14 amino acids.

This clone occurred a few times. This DNA's translation differs at residue 7 from TCRdb's protein, which comes from a much larger clone; a read error is likely, and the protein shown is translated from the DNA. The chain uses TRGV10 and TRGJP1. In the absence of a J gene in TCRdb, the DNA was matched to germline to assign it here. TRGV10 is an ORF for which the function is uncertain. The V gene end was trimmed by 8 bases and the J gene end by 10 bases; junction bases not matched to a gene: 8. The CDR3 extends over 12 amino acids. This chain's CDR3 is CAAWARVWFKIF. CDR3 nucleotides: TGTGCTGCGTGGGCGAGGGTTTGGTTCAAGATATTT.

This clone was counted only a few times. This rearrangement joins TRGV11 to TRGJ1 or TRGJ2. TRGV11 is an ORF, with its function uncertain. J gave up 1 base and V 12 bases, and 3 bases lay outside the gene matches. CDR3 length: 11 residues. The CDR3 DNA reads as TGTGCCTGCGGAAATTATTATAAGAAACTCTTT. This codes for CACGNYYKKLF.

Details on this clone: This may stem from a read error, because a much larger clone lies one nucleotide away. The chain uses TRGV4 and TRGJ1 or TRGJ2. The J gene, not given by TCRdb, was assigned here from a germline match of the nucleotide sequence. The CDR3 loop spans 25 amino acids. Germline CDR1 EGSTGY, CDR2 YDSYTSSV. With 0 bases clipped from V and 10 bases from J, the junction kept 45 bases outside the gene matches. CDR3 in amino acids: CATWDGLWILLGIDSLLLGIKKKLF. The CDR3 region has the DNA TGTGCCACCTGGGATGGGCTTTGGATTCTTTTGGGAATTGACAGCCTCCTTTTGGGAATTAAGAAGAAACTCTTT.

By share, this clone counts as medium-sized. The chain links TRGV4 to TRGJ1 or TRGJ2. TCRdb is silent on the J gene; assignment here came from matching the DNA to germline. V shed 4 bases, J shed 11 bases, and the junction held 5 bases outside the gene matches. The CDR3 consists of 10 residues. Germline V gene data show CDR1 as EGSTGY and CDR2 as YDSYTSSV. As DNA, the CDR3 is TGTGCCACCTGGGACCGGGAGAAACTCTTT. Its protein product is CATWDREKLF.

This clone has just a few counts. The V gene is TRGV9, the J gene TRGJ1 or TRGJ2. The J gene, missing from TCRdb, was assigned here through DNA to germline matching. This CDR3 has 13 amino acids. V was clipped by 5 bases and J by 9 bases; unmatched bases: 13. The germline V gene has CDR1 GITISATS and CDR2 ISYDGTV (reference sequence). CDR3 in amino acids: CALWGGGTIKKLF. CDR3 bases: TGTGCCTTGTGGGGGGGGGGGACAATTAAGAAACTCTTT.

Sample share makes this clone medium-sized. Within the sample, other DNA sequences also encode this same CDR3. V is TRGV4 and J is TRGJ1 or TRGJ2. TCRdb records no J gene; here it was assigned by comparing the DNA to germline. V gave up 0 bases and J gave up 10 bases; unmatched junction bases: 3. Per germline, CDR1 EGSTGY and CDR2 YDSYTSSV. The CDR3 covers 11 residues. CDR3 loop: CATWDGGKKLF. The CDR3 DNA is TGTGCCACCTGGGATGGGGGCAAGAAACTCTTT.

In this sample, this clone is medium-sized (0.01 to 0.1%). The chain recombines TRGV8 with TRGJ1 or TRGJ2. TCRdb carries no J gene annotation; the J gene was assigned here by matching the DNA with germline. The V segment lost 2 bases and the J segment 11 bases; nucleotides outside the gene matches: 6. The CDR3 is made up of 11 amino acids. CDR1 is VENAVY and CDR2 is YDSYNSRV in the germline V gene. The CDR3 sequence: CATWDMREKLF. In DNA, the CDR3 is TGTGCCACCTGGGATATGCGGGAGAAACTCTTT.

By frequency in the sample, this clone is medium-sized. The chain is built from TRGV9 and TRGJP. Because TCRdb records no J gene, it was assigned here through a match of the DNA to germline. The V gene end was trimmed by 3 bases and the J gene end by 3 bases; junction bases not matched to a gene: 2. The CDR3 has 16 amino acids. Germline V gives CDR1 GITISATS, CDR2 ISYDGTV (reference sequence). CDR3 nucleotide sequence: TGTGCCTTGTGGGAGCCGCAAGAGTTGGGCAAAAAAATCAAGGTATTT. Translating gives CALWEPQELGKKIKVF.

This clone is classed as medium-sized. The rearrangement joins TRGV10 to TRGJ1 or TRGJ2. The J gene was not available in TCRdb and was assigned here by matching the DNA to germline segments. TRGV10 is an open reading frame whose function is uncertain. The CDR3 has 14 amino acids. The ends lost 8 bases at V and 3 bases at J; junction bases unmatched: 11. The CDR3 bases are TGTGCTGCGTGGGTTGGTTGGGGTTATTATAAGAAACTCTTT. Encoded protein: CAAWVGWGYYKKLF.

In its sample, this clone was seen a few times. The chain has TRGV11 and TRGJ1 or TRGJ2. In the absence of a J gene in TCRdb, the DNA was matched to germline to assign it here. TRGV11 is assigned to the ORF class and has an uncertain function. Trimming removed 8 bases from V and 4 bases from J; junction bases left unmatched: 5. This CDR3 comprises 12 residues. The CDR3 region has the DNA TGTGCCTGCTGGAGGGCATATTATAAGAAACTCTTT. Protein sequence: CACWRAYYKKLF.

This clone qualifies as large. In nucleotides, the CDR3 is TGTACCACTGGTTGGTTCAAGATATTT. Amino acid sequence: CTTGWFKIF. This chain joins TRGV10 and TRGJP1. TCRdb leaves out the J gene; it was filled in here by matching the DNA to germline. Being an ORF, TRGV10 has a function that is uncertain. The CDR3 contains 9 residues.

By share of the sample, this clone is medium-sized. This chain joins TRGV4 and TRGJ1 or TRGJ2. TCRdb records no J gene; here it was assigned by comparing the DNA to germline. Germline CDR1 and CDR2: EGSTGY and YDSYTSSV. After removal of 3 bases from V and 3 bases from J, the junction contained 11 bases not matched to a gene. The CDR3 consists of 15 residues. DNA of the CDR3: TGTGCCACCTGGGATCCTGCCCGGTTTTATTATAAGAAACTCTTT. This gives the protein CATWDPARFYYKKLF.